A single sample gave rise to the 20 T cell receptor beta chains below, sequenced in a study of fetal regulatory T cell absence and autoimmunity. Data came from immunoSEQ multiplex PCR; TCRdb stores just in-frame clones and leaves some out. The data hold 46,000 or so clones, with about four fifths observed a single time. The material sequenced was cord blood. These TCRs come from a newborn boy with IPEX syndrome.

The rearrangement joins TRBV30 to TRBJ2-2, with 9 bases that match TRBD1. This CDR3 is 15 amino acids long. With V trimmed by 3 bases and J by 6 bases, 8 bases remained unmatched. Germline CDR1 and CDR2: GTSNPN and SVGIG (reference sequence). The CDR3 loop reads CAWRRTGAKAGELFF. CDR3 nucleotides: TGTGCCTGGAGGAGGACAGGGGCGAAGGCCGGGGAGCTGTTTTTT. Full variable domain (remainder filled in from reference TRBV30 and TRBJ2-2): SQTIHQWPATLVQPVGSPLSLECTVEGTSNPNLYWYRQAAGRGLQLLFYSVGIGQISSEVPQNLSASRPQDRQFILSSKKLLLSDSGFYLCAWRRTGAKAGELFFGEGSRLTVL.

The chain carries TRBV29-1 and TRBJ2-2; the D gene is possibly TRBD1 (5 bases). CDR1 and CDR2 from the germline V gene are SQVTM and ANQGSEA. The CDR3 runs to 15 residues. Between the trimmed V and J ends, which lost 1 base and 3 bases, there was a span of 12 bases. The CDR3 is CSVEAGQGDTGELFF. The CDR3 bases are TGCAGCGTTGAAGCTGGGCAGGGCGACACCGGGGAGCTGTTTTTT.

The chain uses TRBV6-6 and TRBJ2-7, with a possible D match to TRBD1 (6 bases). The length of the CDR3 is 13 residues. Trimming took off 5 bases at V and 2 bases at J, with 10 bases between the two ends. Germline loops: CDR1 MNHNY, CDR2 SVGAGI (reference sequence). In DNA, the CDR3 is TGTGCCAGCAGTACACAGGGACCCTACGAGCAGTACTTC. Protein product: CASSTQGPYEQYF.

The rearrangement joins TRBV5-8 to TRBJ1-1; D may be TRBD1 (5 bases). The CDR3 spans 17 residues. V lost 5 bases and J 4 bases, leaving 24 bases between the germline ends. CDR1 is SGHTS, CDR2 YDEGEE, per germline. The CDR3 protein is CASRPLLWWGGITEAFF. For the CDR3, the DNA is TGTGCCAGCAGACCCCTACTGTGGTGGGGGGGTATCACTGAAGCTTTCTTT.

The V and J genes are TRBV5-1 and TRBJ2-2; 9 positions match TRBD1. CDR1 SGHRS and CDR2 YFSETQ come from the germline V gene. The CDR3 contains 13 residues. V lost 5 bases, J lost 6 bases, and 2 bases stayed unmatched. The CDR3 loop is CASRTGGPGELFF. In DNA, the CDR3 is TGCGCCAGCAGAACAGGGGGCCCCGGGGAGCTGTTTTTT.

In its sample, this clone was seen a few times. The gene calls are TRBV19 and TRBJ1-5; maybe TRBD1 (6 bases). V was shortened by 4 bases and J by 3 bases, with 13 bases between the two germline ends. Germline V gene sequence: CDR1 LNHDA, CDR2 SQIVND (reference sequence). CDR3 length: 15 residues. CDR3 DNA sequence: TGTGCCAGTAGTACCCGAACAGGGATCAATCAGCCCCAGCATTTT. Protein: CASSTRTGINQPQHF.

The chain carries TRBV2 and TRBJ2-7, with 9 nucleotides matching TRBD2. The CDR3 totals 13 residues. V lost 11 bases and J lost 7; bases outside the gene matches: 12. Germline V lookup: CDR1 SNHLY, CDR2 FYNNEI. The CDR3 bases are TGTGCCGGTGAGGGACTAGCCGGGGAGGAGCAGTACTTC. Translation: CAGEGLAGEEQYF.

This rearrangement joins TRBV7-6 to TRBJ2-7; D unresolved. Germline V lookup: CDR1 SGHVS, CDR2 FNYEAQ. This CDR3 region has 19 residues. V shed 2 bases and J shed 3 bases, with 26 bases lying between them. Here the CDR3 DNA reads TGTGCCAGCAGCTTATTAGGCCCCTTTGGCGCGGTTCTCAACTACGAGCAGTACTTC. As protein: CASSLLGPFGAVLNYEQYF.

The V and J genes are TRBV6-8 and TRBJ2-3, with TRBD1 matching 7 bases. The CDR3 sequence is 16 residues long. The ends lost 6 bases at V and 2 bases at J; junction bases unmatched: 11. Per the germline V gene, CDR1 is MNHGY and CDR2 is SAAAGT. The CDR3, as DNA: TGTGCCAGCAGCCAAATCCGGGACAGAAACACAGATACGCAGTATTTT. This translates into CASSQIRDRNTDTQYF.

In DNA, the CDR3 is TGTGCCAGCAGCTTGGGGGGGACTAGCGGAGAGTACTTC. This gives the protein CASSLGGTSGEYF. The chain joins TRBV5-4 to TRBJ2-5; TRBD2 aligns across 11 bases. Germline assignment: CDR1 SGHNT and CDR2 YYREEE (reference sequence). V shed 0 bases and J 12 bases; nucleotides not matched to a gene: 4. The CDR3 is 13 residues long.

V and J are TRBV6-5 and TRBJ2-7, with 9 bases fitting TRBD1. The V gene's germline CDR1 is MNHEY and CDR2 SVGAGI. The CDR3 is made up of 15 amino acids. V lost 2 bases, J lost 5 bases, and 7 bases stayed unmatched. The CDR3 here is CASSYPGTGRNEQYF. The CDR3 DNA is TGTGCCAGCAGTTACCCCGGGACAGGGAGGAACGAGCAGTACTTC.

V is TRBV6-1 and J is TRBJ2-6; D is uncertain. The V gene's germline CDR1 is MNHNS and CDR2 SASEGT. This CDR3 region has 13 residues. Trimming removed 9 bases at V and 1 base at J, with 7 bases between. As DNA, the CDR3 is TGTGCCAGTCACGGGTCTGGGGCCAACGTCCTGACTTTC. Its translation: CASHGSGANVLTF.

This clone was observed a handful of times. The V and J genes are TRBV14 and TRBJ2-7; 7 bases fit TRBD2. V trimming: 0 bases; J trimming: 2 bases; junction bases outside the gene matches: 7. Germline CDR1 SGHDN, CDR2 FVKESK. This CDR3 is 16 amino acids long. For the CDR3, the DNA is TGTGCCAGCAGCCAAGATGGACGGCTAGCGGCCTACGAGCAGTACTTC. It yields the protein CASSQDGRLAAYEQYF.

V is TRBV2 and J is TRBJ2-7, with D possibly being TRBD2 (7 bases). Germline assignment: CDR1 SNHLY and CDR2 FYNNEI. The CDR3 is 15 residues long. The ends were cut back, 5 bases at V and 3 bases at J, with 17 bases in the middle. In nucleotides, the CDR3 is TGTGCCAGCAGTCAAGGGCGGGGGCCCTTCTACGAGCAGTACTTC. Residues: CASSQGRGPFYEQYF.

The V and J genes are TRBV7-9 and TRBJ1-1; TRBD1 is a possible D gene (5 bases). V was shortened by 4 bases and J by 1 base, with 10 bases between the two germline ends. The CDR3 is 14 residues long. From germline, CDR1 is SEHNR and CDR2 FQNEAQ (reference sequence). CDR3 sequence reads: CASSWAGWNTEAFF. For the CDR3, the DNA is TGTGCCAGCAGCTGGGCAGGGTGGAACACTGAAGCTTTCTTT.

This chain links TRBV7-2 with TRBJ2-5, with D uncertain. The CDR3 runs to 12 residues. CDR1 and CDR2 (germline): SGHTA, FQGNSA. Trimming removed 4 bases at V and 4 bases at J, with 7 bases between. CDR3 amino acids: CASSSRGETQYF. The DNA of the CDR3 is TGTGCCAGCAGCTCGCGAGGAGAGACCCAGTACTTC.

This chain connects TRBV6-5 to TRBJ2-6; D not certain. The CDR3 is made up of 14 amino acids. V gave up 6 bases and J gave up 0 bases, with 6 bases separating them. CDR1 and CDR2 (germline): MNHEY, SVGAGI. The CDR3 sequence is CASRVPSGANVLTF. As DNA, the CDR3 is TGTGCCAGCAGGGTCCCCTCTGGGGCCAACGTCCTGACTTTC.

This rearrangement joins TRBV11-3 to TRBJ2-3; the D is unclear. Germline V gene lookup returns CDR1 SGHNT and CDR2 YENEEA. The CDR3 consists of 13 residues. V dropped 5 bases and J dropped 4 bases, with 10 bases sitting between them. The CDR3 sequence: CASSPLSADTQYF. DNA for the CDR3: TGTGCCAGCAGCCCCCTTTCCGCAGATACGCAGTATTTT.

V is TRBV11-3 and J is TRBJ1-2; 7 bases agree with TRBD1. J lost 8 bases, V lost 4 bases, and 7 bases had no gene match. The CDR3 has 13 amino acids. Looked up from germline, CDR1 is SGHNT and CDR2 is YENEEA. The CDR3 is CASSSRTGDGYTF. The CDR3 nucleotides are TGTGCCAGCAGCTCACGAACAGGGGACGGCTACACCTTC. Drawing the rest from reference TRBV11-3 and TRBJ1-2, the complete variable domain is EAGVVQSPRYKIIEKKQPVAFWCNPISGHNTLYWYLQNLGQGPELLIRYENEEAVDDSQLPKDRFSAERLKGVDSTLKIQPAELGDSAVYLCASSSRTGDGYTFGSGTRLTVV.

V gene TRBV6-5 combines with J gene TRBJ2-3; D ambiguous. The CDR3 runs to 13 residues. Trimming cost V 6 bases and J 1 base, with 8 bases left between them. Germline-derived CDR1 and CDR2 are MNHEY and SVGAGI. This CDR3 reads CASRWGGTDTQYF. The CDR3 DNA sequence: TGTGCCAGCAGGTGGGGTGGCACAGATACGCAGTATTTT.